The next 20 T cell receptor beta chains were all read from a single sample in a study of CD8 T cells in ankylosing spondylitis. TCRdb used MiXCR to reprocess the 5' RACE reads, holding one entry per CDR3 protein. Among around 180,000 distinct CDR3 sequences listed, over 15% were seen once. The sample taken for sequencing was blood, either unsorted or a sorted T cell fraction (not recorded which). These receptors were collected from a male donor between 10 and 30 years old with ankylosing spondylitis or in good health (not recorded which).

This chain uses TRBV10-3 with TRBJ2-1, with 9 bases lining up with TRBD1. Germline CDR1 reads ENHRY; CDR2 reads SYGVKD. V shed 5 bases, J shed 8 bases, and the junction held 4 bases outside the gene matches. The CDR3 consists of 13 residues. The CDR3 DNA sequence: TGTGCCATCAGTTGGGACAGGGATCATGAGCAGTTCTTC. Protein sequence: CAISWDRDHEQFF.

This clonotype has ten or more counts. The gene calls are TRBV11-2 and TRBJ2-2; TRBD2 matches 10 bases. Germline V CDR1 and CDR2: SGHAT, FQNNGV. This CDR3 has 17 amino acids. Trimming at V came to 3 bases and at J to 2 bases, leaving 6 bases not matched to a gene. The CDR3 region is CASSLWSSGSNTGELFF. CDR3 DNA sequence: TGTGCCAGCAGCTTGTGGTCTAGCGGGAGTAACACCGGGGAGCTGTTTTTT.

This clonotype has a count of ten or more. This chain uses TRBV19 with TRBJ1-2; D is unclear. The CDR3 has 10 amino acids. Between the trimmed V and J ends, which lost 8 bases and 4 bases, there was a span of 5 bases. Per the germline V gene, CDR1 is LNHDA and CDR2 is SQIVND (reference sequence). CDR3 nucleotides: TGTGCCAGTTTGGGCTATGGCTACACCTTC. Protein: CASLGYGYTF.

This clonotype was recorded many times. V usage is TRBV10-3 and J usage is TRBJ2-5, with 8 bases aligning to TRBD2. Germline CDR1 is ENHRY and CDR2 is SYGVKD. Trimming cost V 0 bases and J 5 bases; bases outside gene matches: 8. CDR3 length equals 16 residues. CDR3 bases: TGTGCCATCAGTGAGTCGTTGTCGGGACTAGGGGAGACCCAGTACTTC. Its translation is CAISESLSGLGETQYF.

The genes are TRBV29-1 and TRBJ1-1; the D gene is possibly TRBD1 (6 bases). There are 13 residues in the CDR3. Trimming stripped 7 bases from V and 3 bases from J, with 15 bases between. Looked up from germline, CDR1 is SQVTM and CDR2 is ANQGSEA. The CDR3 DNA follows: TGCAGCGCATCACAGGGAGGAGACACTGAAGCTTTCTTT. Its translation: CSASQGGDTEAFF.

This clonotype has at least ten counts. The rearrangement uses TRBV9 and TRBJ2-2; TRBD2 matches at 11 bases. CDR3 size: 16 residues. Germline V gene lookup returns CDR1 SGDLS and CDR2 YYNGEE. Unmatched junction bases numbered 3, after V lost 1 base and J lost 4 bases. As DNA, the CDR3 is TGTGCCAGCAGCGTATCTAGCGGGAGGTCCACCGGGGAGCTGTTTTTT. Its translation is CASSVSSGRSTGELFF.

The V and J genes are TRBV29-1 and TRBJ2-1; D uncertain. Trimming pared 4 bases from V and 8 bases from J, leaving 9 bases between. CDR1 is SQVTM, CDR2 ANQGSEA, per germline. The length of the CDR3 is 11 residues. The CDR3 region has the DNA TGCAGCGTTGGTTGGAACCATGAGCAGTTCTTC. It translates to CSVGWNHEQFF.

This clonotype was recorded at least ten times. The chain employs TRBV5-6 and TRBJ2-7, with D perhaps TRBD2 (5 bases). The CDR3 extends over 13 amino acids. Trimming pared 3 bases from V and 7 bases from J, leaving 14 bases between. Germline V gene data show CDR1 as SGHDT and CDR2 as YYEEEE. CDR3 bases: TGTGCCAGCAGCTCCGCCTCGGGGATTGAGCAGTACGTC. Translated, it gives CASSSASGIEQYV.

This clonotype was picked up many times. V usage is TRBV2 and J usage is TRBJ2-1, with D possibly TRBD2 on 5 matching bases. V shed 5 bases and J shed 8 bases, with 13 bases lying between them. The CDR3 has 13 amino acids. The germline V gene encodes CDR1 SNHLY and CDR2 FYNNEI. The CDR3 coding sequence is TGTGCCAGCAGTCCGGAGAGGGCCTATGAGCAGTTCTTC. Translation gives CASSPERAYEQFF.

This clonotype occurred many times. The chain links TRBV6-5 to TRBJ2-7, with TRBD1 as a possible D gene (5 bases). CDR1 and CDR2 (germline): MNHEY, SVGAGI. The V end was cut by 2 bases, the J end by 0 bases, with 11 bases between. This CDR3 region has 15 residues. The CDR3 loop reads CASSYTGLLSYEQYF. The CDR3, as DNA: TGTGCCAGCAGTTACACAGGTCTTCTCTCCTACGAGCAGTACTTC.

This clonotype appeared a few times. The chain has TRBV29-1 and TRBJ1-1; D unresolved. The ends were cut back, 4 bases at V and 3 bases at J, with 21 bases in the middle. Per germline, CDR1 SQVTM and CDR2 ANQGSEA. This CDR3 is 16 amino acids long. CDR3 coding DNA: TGCAGCGTTGTAAGGTCCCCTAGTTGGACCTACACTGAAGCTTTCTTT. Translation: CSVVRSPSWTYTEAFF.

This clonotype occurred a few times. The gene calls are TRBV29-1 and TRBJ2-3; TRBD2 matches 12 bases. J was trimmed by 7 bases and V by 4 bases; bases with no gene match: 3. The CDR3 contains 13 residues. In germline, CDR1 is SQVTM, CDR2 ANQGSEA. The DNA of the CDR3 is TGCAGCGTTGGGACTAGCGGGGCGAATACGCAGTATTTT. This codes for CSVGTSGANTQYF.

The rearrangement joins TRBV5-1 to TRBJ2-5, with 8 nucleotides matching TRBD1. This CDR3 is 16 amino acids long. The germline V gene has CDR1 SGHRS and CDR2 YFSETQ. V was pared by 4 bases and J by 0 bases, with 8 bases of the junction left unmatched. CDR3: CASSTGQGGYQETQYF. The CDR3 nucleotides are TGCGCCAGCAGCACCGGACAGGGAGGATACCAAGAGACCCAGTACTTC.

This clonotype was observed many times. This sequence joins TRBV12-3 or TRBV12-4 and TRBJ2-1; either TRBD1 or TRBD2 may supply D (5 bases each). The CDR3 sequence is 14 residues long. Trimming removed 1 base from V and 15 bases from J, with 19 bases in between. The CDR3 here is CASSLEGAREIRFF. The CDR3 bases are TGTGCCAGCAGTTTAGAGGGAGCCAGGGAGATCAGGTTCTTC.

This chain joins TRBV5-4 and TRBJ2-7; 7 positions match TRBD2. CDR3 size: 14 residues. Trimming at V came to 0 bases and at J to 5 bases, leaving 5 bases not matched to a gene. From germline, CDR1 is SGHNT and CDR2 YYREEE (reference sequence). CDR3 DNA sequence: TGTGCCAGCAGCTTGGCCGGGAGGCCCCACGAGCAGTACGTC. Translating it yields CASSLAGRPHEQYV.

Many counts were recorded for this clonotype. CDR3 amino acids: CASSSRTGMNTEAFF. The CDR3 DNA sequence: TGTGCCAGCAGCTCTCGGACAGGGATGAACACTGAAGCTTTCTTT. The chain recombines TRBV7-9 with TRBJ1-1; 8 bases are shared with TRBD1. Per germline, CDR1 SEHNR and CDR2 FQNEAQ (reference sequence). Trimming cost V 4 bases and J 0 bases; bases outside gene matches: 4. The length of the CDR3 is 15 residues.

In its sample, this clonotype was seen many times. The chain recombines TRBV14 with TRBJ2-1, with a possible D match to TRBD2 (6 bases). V was pared by 0 bases and J by 8 bases, with 11 bases between. Germline CDR1 reads SGHDN; CDR2 reads FVKESK. There are 14 residues in the CDR3. The CDR3, as DNA: TGTGCCAGCAGCCAAGAACTAGCTGTCCATGAGCAGTTCTTC. This encodes CASSQELAVHEQFF.

This clonotype was seen many times. The CDR3 loop is CASSLTGTSGSNEQFF. The CDR3 DNA is TGCGCCAGCAGTTTAACCGGGACTAGCGGGAGCAATGAGCAGTTCTTC. The chain recombines TRBV5-1 with TRBJ2-1; TRBD2 aligns across 14 bases. Germline V gene sequence: CDR1 SGHRS, CDR2 YFSETQ. The J segment lost 6 bases and the V segment lost 5 bases, leaving 7 bases of the junction unmatched. The CDR3 runs 16 residues.

The V and J genes are TRBV7-6 and TRBJ2-5; weak D call: TRBD1 (6 bases). The germline V gene has CDR1 SGHVS and CDR2 FNYEAQ. V lost 5 bases and J lost 2, with 15 bases in between. The CDR3 length is 15 residues. Here the CDR3 reads CASSLRGQPQETQYF. In nucleotides, the CDR3 is TGTGCCAGCAGCCTCAGGGGTCAGCCACAAGAGACCCAGTACTTC.

This clonotype appeared many times. J is TRBJ2-1 and V is TRBV9; weak D call: TRBD2 (6 bases). The length of the CDR3 is 13 residues. Trimming pared 3 bases from V and 6 bases from J, leaving 10 bases between. Looked up from germline, CDR1 is SGDLS and CDR2 is YYNGEE. The CDR3 reads CASSAGTANEQFF. The CDR3 DNA reads TGTGCCAGCAGCGCCGGGACTGCCAATGAGCAGTTCTTC. The variable domain in full, completed from reference TRBV9 and TRBJ2-1, reads DSGVTQTPKHLITATGQRVTLRCSPRSGDLSVYWYQQSLDQGLQFLIQYYNGEERAKGNILERFSAQQFPDLHSELNLSSLELGDSALYFCASSAGTANEQFFGPGTRLTVL.